Here is one T cell receptor (beta chain) with its context. No antigen is known for it. The CDR3 sequence is 17 residues long. Germline CDR1 LNHDA, CDR2 SQIVND (reference sequence). Losses at the gene ends were 5 bases for V and 5 bases for J; bases not matched to a gene: 13. The entry originates in a study of cytomegalovirus exposure and HLA in healthy donors. Study overall: The roughly 700 first-cohort repertoires shared a platform with the approximately 110 validation repertoires, as reported in a later analysis. Study-wide results and limits: Generally TCR sequences proved uncommon, though certain public TCRs appeared in numerous donors. A few of the chains that were CMV-associated were confirmed in vitro to be specific for CMV antigens. Cytomegalovirus-associated status was assigned to roughly 160 TCR beta chains.

Measured with immunoSEQ multiplex PCR; TCRdb has only the in-frame clones, and not every one. The sample lists approximately 90,000 clones; under 95% were seen once. The source material was PBMCs. This receptor was obtained from a woman younger than 45 in good health and CMV-seropositive. The J gene is TRBJ2-5, the V gene TRBV19; 11 nucleotides match TRBD2. The chain's CDR3 is CASSPTPLAGGMETQYF. For the CDR3, the DNA is TGTGCCAGTAGTCCAACACCCCTAGCGGGGGGCATGGAGACCCAGTACTTC.